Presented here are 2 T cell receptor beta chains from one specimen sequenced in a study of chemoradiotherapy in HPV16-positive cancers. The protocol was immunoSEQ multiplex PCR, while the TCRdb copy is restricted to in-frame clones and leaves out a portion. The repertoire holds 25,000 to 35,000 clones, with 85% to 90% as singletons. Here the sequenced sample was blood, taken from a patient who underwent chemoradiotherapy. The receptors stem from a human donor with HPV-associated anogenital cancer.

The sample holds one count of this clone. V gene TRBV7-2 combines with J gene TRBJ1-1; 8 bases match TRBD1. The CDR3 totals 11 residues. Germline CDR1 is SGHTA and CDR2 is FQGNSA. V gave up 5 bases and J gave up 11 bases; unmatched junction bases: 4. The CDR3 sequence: CASSATGVAFF. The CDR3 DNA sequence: TGTGCCAGCAGCGCGACAGGGGTGGCTTTCTTT. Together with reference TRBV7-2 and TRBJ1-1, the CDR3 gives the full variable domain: GAGVSQSPSNKVTEKGKDVELRCDPISGHTALYWYRQSLGQGLEFLIYFQGNSAPDKSGLPSDRFSAERTGGSVSTLTIQRTQQEDSAVYLCASSATGVAFFGQGTRLTVV.

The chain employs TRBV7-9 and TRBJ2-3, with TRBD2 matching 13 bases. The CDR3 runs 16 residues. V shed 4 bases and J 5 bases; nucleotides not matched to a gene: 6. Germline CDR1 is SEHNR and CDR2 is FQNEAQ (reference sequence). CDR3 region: CASSWRLAGGGDTQYF. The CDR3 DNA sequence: TGTGCCAGCAGCTGGAGACTAGCGGGAGGAGGAGATACGCAGTATTTT.